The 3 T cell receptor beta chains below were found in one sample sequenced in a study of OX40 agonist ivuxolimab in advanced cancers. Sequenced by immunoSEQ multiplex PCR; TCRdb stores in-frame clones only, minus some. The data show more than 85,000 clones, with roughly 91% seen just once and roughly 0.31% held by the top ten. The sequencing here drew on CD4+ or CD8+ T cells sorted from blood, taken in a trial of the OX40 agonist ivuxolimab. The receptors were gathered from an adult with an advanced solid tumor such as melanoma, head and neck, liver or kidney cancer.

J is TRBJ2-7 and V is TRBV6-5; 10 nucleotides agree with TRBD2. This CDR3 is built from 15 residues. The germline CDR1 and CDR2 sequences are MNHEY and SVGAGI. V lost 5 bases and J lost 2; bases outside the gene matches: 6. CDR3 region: CASSPGTSVAYEQYF. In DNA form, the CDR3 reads TGTGCCAGCAGTCCGGGGACTAGCGTAGCCTACGAGCAGTACTTC.

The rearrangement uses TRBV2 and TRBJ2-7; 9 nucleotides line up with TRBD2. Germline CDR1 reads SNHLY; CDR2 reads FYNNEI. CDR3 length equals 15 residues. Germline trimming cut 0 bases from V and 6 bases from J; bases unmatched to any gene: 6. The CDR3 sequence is CASSEALAGVGEQYF. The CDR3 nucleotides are TGTGCCAGCAGTGAAGCATTAGCGGGAGTAGGCGAGCAGTACTTC.

The CDR3 loop is CASSQFAGVRNQPQHF. The CDR3 nucleotides read TGCGCCAGCAGCCAATTCGCAGGAGTACGTAATCAGCCCCAGCATTTT. The V gene is TRBV4-3, the J gene TRBJ1-5; no definite D call. The CDR3 is 16 amino acids. From germline, CDR1 is LGHNA and CDR2 YSLEER. The V end was cut by 2 bases, the J end by 4 bases, with 15 bases between.